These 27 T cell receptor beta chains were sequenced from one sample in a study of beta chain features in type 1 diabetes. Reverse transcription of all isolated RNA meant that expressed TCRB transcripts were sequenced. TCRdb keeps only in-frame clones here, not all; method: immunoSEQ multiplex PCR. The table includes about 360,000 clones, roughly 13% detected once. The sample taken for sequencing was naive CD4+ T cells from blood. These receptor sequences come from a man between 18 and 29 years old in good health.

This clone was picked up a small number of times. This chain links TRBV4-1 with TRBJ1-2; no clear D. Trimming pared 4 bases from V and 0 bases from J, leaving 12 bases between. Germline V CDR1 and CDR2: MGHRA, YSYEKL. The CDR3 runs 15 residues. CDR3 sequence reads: CASSPSGSSNYGYTF. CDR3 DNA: TGCGCCAGCAGCCCCTCGGGATCATCTAACTATGGCTACACCTTC.

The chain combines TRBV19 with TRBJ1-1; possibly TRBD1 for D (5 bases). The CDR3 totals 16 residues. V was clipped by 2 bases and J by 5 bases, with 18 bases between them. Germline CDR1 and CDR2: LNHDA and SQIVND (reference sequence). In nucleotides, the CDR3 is TGTGCCAGTAGTATACTAGGGGTCTCATCTTATACTGAAGCTTTCTTT. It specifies CASSILGVSSYTEAFF.

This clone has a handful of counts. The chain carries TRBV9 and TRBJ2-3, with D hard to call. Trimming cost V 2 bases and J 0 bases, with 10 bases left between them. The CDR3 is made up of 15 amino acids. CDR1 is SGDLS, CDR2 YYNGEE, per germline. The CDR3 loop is CASSVDIRSTDTQYF. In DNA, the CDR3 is TGTGCCAGCAGCGTTGACATCAGAAGCACAGATACGCAGTATTTT.

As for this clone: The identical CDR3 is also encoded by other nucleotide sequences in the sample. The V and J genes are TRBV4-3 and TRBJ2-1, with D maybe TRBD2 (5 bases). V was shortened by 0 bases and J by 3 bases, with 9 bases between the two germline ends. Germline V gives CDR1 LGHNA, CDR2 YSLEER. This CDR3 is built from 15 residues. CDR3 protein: CASSQDLEGYNEQFF. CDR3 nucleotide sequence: TGCGCCAGCAGCCAAGATCTAGAGGGCTACAATGAGCAGTTCTTC.

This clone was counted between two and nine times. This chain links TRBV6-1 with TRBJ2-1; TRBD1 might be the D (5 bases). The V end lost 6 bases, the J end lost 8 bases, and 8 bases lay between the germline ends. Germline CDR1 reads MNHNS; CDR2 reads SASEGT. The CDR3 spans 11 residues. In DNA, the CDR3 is TGTGCCAGCAGCAGGGTGGATGAGCAGTTCTTC. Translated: CASSRVDEQFF.

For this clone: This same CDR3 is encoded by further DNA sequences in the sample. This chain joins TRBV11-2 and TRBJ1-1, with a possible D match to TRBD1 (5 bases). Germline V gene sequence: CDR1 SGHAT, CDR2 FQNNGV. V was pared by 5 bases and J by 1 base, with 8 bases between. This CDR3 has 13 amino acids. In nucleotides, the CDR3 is TGTGCCAGCAGCCCCACAGGGAACACTGAAGCTTTCTTT. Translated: CASSPTGNTEAFF.

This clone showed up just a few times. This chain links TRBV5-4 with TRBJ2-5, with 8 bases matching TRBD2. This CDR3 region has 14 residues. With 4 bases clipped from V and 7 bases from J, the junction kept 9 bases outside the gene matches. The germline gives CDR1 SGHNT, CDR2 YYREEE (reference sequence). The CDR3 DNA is TGTGCCAGCAGCACCACAAGCGGGGGTGGGACCCAGTACTTC. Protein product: CASSTTSGGGTQYF.

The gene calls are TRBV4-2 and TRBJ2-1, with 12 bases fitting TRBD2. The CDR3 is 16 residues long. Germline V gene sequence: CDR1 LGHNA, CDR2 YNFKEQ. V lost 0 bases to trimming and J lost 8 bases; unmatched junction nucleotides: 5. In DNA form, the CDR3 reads TGTGCCAGCAGCCAAGAGGTACTAGCGGGGGGTGATGAGCAGTTCTTC. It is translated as CASSQEVLAGGDEQFF.

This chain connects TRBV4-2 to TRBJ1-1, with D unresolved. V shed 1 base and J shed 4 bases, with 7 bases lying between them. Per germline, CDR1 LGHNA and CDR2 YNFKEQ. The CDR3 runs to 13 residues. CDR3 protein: CASSQGRRTEAFF. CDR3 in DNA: TGTGCCAGCAGCCAAGGGAGGCGCACTGAAGCTTTCTTT.

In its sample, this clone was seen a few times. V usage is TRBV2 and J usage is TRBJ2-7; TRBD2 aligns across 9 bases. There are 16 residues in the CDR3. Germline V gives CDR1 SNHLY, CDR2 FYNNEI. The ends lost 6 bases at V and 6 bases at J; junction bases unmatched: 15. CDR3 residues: CASSPVAGVRFFEQYF. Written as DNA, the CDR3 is TGTGCCAGCAGCCCCGTAGCGGGGGTGCGTTTCTTCGAGCAGTACTTC.

Written as DNA, the CDR3 is TGTGCCAGCAGGGACGAAGACAGGGTTTCTTACGAGCAGTACTTC. It encodes CASRDEDRVSYEQYF. The chain links TRBV27 to TRBJ2-7, with 7 positions matching TRBD1. CDR3 length: 15 amino acids. CDR1 and CDR2 from the germline V gene are MNHEY and SMNVEV (reference sequence). Trimming removed 6 bases from V and 4 bases from J; junction bases left unmatched: 12.

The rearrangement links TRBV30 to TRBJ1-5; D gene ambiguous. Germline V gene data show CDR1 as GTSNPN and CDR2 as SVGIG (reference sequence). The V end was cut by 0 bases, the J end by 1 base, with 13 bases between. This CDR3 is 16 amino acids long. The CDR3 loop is CAWSVRGRLSNQPQHF. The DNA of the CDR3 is TGTGCCTGGAGTGTACGTGGGAGGCTCAGCAATCAGCCCCAGCATTTT.

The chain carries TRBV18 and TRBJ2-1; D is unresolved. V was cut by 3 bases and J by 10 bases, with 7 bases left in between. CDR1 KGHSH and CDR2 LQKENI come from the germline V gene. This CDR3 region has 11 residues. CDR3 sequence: CASSPRREQFF. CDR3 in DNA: TGTGCCAGCTCACCGCGCCGGGAGCAGTTCTTC.

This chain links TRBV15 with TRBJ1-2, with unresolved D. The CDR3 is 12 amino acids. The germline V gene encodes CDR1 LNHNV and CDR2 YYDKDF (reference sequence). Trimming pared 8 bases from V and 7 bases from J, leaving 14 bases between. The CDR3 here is CATARQVGGYTF. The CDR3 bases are TGTGCCACCGCAAGGCAGGTCGGTGGCTACACCTTC.

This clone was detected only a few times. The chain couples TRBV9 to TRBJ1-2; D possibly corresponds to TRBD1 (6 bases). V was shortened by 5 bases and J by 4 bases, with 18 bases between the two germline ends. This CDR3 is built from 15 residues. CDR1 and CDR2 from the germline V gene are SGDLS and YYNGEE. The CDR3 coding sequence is TGTGCCAGCAGTGTGTCGGGGGGCCCGACCTATGGCTACACCTTC. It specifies CASSVSGGPTYGYTF.

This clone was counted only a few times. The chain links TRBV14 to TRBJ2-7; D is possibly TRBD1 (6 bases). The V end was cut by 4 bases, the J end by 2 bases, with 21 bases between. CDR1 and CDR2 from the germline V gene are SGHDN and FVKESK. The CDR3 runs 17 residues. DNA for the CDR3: TGTGCCAGCAGCCTTAGACCGACAGGCCTCATTACCTACGAGCAGTACTTC. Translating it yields CASSLRPTGLITYEQYF.

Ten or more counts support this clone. Here the CDR3 reads CASSDTGTGGADEQFF. In DNA, the CDR3 is TGCGCCAGCAGCGATACCGGGACAGGGGGAGCGGATGAGCAGTTCTTC. J is TRBJ2-1 and V is TRBV4-3; TRBD1 agrees at 11 bases. This CDR3 is built from 16 residues. V shed 5 bases, J shed 8 bases, and the junction held 11 bases outside the gene matches. Germline V CDR1 and CDR2: LGHNA, YSLEER.

The DNA of the CDR3 is TGTGCCTTCACCTCGGAAAGACACTCTGGAAACACCATATATTTT. Translated: CAFTSERHSGNTIYF. The V and J genes are TRBV30 and TRBJ1-3; D is uncertain. CDR1 GTSNPN and CDR2 SVGIG come from the germline V gene (reference sequence). Trimming took off 7 bases at V and 0 bases at J, with 16 bases between the two ends. This CDR3 spans 15 amino acids.

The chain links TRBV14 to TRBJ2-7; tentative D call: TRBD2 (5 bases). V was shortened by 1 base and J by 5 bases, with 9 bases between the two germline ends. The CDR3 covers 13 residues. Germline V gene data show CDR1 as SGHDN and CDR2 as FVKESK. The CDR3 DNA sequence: TGTGCCAGCAGCCAAGTACGGGGTAACGAGCAGTACTTC. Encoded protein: CASSQVRGNEQYF.

The CDR3 DNA reads as TGCAGCGTTGAAGCGGAGAACTATGGCTACACCTTC. This sequence encodes CSVEAENYGYTF. This rearrangement joins TRBV29-1 to TRBJ1-2, with D unresolved. This CDR3 region has 12 residues. Germline V gives CDR1 SQVTM, CDR2 ANQGSEA. Trimming left V 1 base short and J 2 bases short, with 5 bases between.

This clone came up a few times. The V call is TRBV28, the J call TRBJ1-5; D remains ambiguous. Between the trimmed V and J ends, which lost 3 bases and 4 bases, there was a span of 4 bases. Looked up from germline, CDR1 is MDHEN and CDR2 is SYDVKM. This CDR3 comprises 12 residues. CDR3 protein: CASSLRNQPQHF. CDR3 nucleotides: TGTGCCAGCAGTTTGCGAAATCAGCCCCAGCATTTT.

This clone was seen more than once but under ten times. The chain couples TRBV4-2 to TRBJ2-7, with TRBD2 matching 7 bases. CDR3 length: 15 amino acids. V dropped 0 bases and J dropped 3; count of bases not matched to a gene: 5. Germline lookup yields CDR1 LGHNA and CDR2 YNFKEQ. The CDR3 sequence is CASSQDEAGVYEQYF. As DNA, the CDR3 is TGTGCCAGCAGCCAAGACGAGGCGGGAGTCTACGAGCAGTACTTC.

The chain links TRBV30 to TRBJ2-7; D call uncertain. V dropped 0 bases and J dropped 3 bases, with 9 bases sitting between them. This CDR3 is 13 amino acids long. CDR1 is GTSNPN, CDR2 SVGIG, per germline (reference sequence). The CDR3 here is CAWSVETHYEQYF. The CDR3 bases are TGTGCCTGGAGTGTAGAGACTCACTACGAGCAGTACTTC. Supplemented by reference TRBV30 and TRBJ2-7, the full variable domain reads SQTIHQWPATLVQPVGSPLSLECTVEGTSNPNLYWYRQAAGRGLQLLFYSVGIGQISSEVPQNLSASRPQDRQFILSSKKLLLSDSGFYLCAWSVETHYEQYFGPGTRLTVT.

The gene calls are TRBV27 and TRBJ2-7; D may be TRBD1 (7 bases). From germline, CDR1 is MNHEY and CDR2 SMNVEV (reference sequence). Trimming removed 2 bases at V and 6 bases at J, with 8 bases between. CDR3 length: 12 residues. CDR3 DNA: TGTGCCAGCAGTTTACAGGGGGGCGAGCAGTACTTC. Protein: CASSLQGGEQYF.

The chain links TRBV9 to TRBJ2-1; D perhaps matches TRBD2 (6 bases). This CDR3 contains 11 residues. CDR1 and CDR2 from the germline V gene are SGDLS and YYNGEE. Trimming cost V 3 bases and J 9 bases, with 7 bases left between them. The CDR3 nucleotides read TGTGCCAGCAGCGCCGGGGGTGAGCAGTTCTTC. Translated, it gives CASSAGGEQFF.

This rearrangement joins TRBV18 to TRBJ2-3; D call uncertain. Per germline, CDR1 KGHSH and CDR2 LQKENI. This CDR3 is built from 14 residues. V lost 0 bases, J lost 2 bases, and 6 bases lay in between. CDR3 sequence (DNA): TGTGCCAGCTCACCACCGGGCGACACAGATACGCAGTATTTT. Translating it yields CASSPPGDTDTQYF. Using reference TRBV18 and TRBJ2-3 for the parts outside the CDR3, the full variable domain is NAGVMQNPRHLVRRRGQEARLRCSPMKGHSHVYWYRQLPEEGLKFMVYLQKENIIDESGMPKERFSAEFPKEGPSILRIQQVVRGDSAAYFCASSPPGDTDTQYFGPGTRLTVL.

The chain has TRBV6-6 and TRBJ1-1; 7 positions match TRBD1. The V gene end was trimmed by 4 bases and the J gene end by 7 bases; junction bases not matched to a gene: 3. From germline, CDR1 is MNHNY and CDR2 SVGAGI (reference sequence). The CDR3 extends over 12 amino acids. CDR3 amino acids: CASSSGDSEAFF. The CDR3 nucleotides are TGTGCCAGCAGTTCGGGGGACAGTGAAGCTTTCTTT.